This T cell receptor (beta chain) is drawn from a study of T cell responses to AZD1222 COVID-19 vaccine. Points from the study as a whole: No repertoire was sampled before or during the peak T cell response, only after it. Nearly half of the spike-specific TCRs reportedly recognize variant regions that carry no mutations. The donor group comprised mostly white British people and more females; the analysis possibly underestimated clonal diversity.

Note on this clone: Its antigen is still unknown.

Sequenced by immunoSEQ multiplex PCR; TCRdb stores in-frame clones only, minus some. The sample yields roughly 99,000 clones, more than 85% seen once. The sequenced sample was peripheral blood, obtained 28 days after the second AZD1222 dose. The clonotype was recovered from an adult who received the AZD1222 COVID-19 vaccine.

This CDR3 is CASSSRVRGREKLFF. The CDR3 region has the DNA TGTGCCAGCAGCTCAAGGGTCAGGGGTCGCGAAAAACTGTTTTTT. The chain employs TRBV13 and TRBJ1-4; D is perhaps TRBD1 (6 bases). This CDR3 contains 15 residues. Between the trimmed V and J ends, which lost 4 bases and 8 bases, there was a span of 17 bases. Germline CDR1 and CDR2: PRHDT and FYEKMQ (reference sequence).